This passage covers 25 T cell receptor beta chains from one sample sequenced in a study of shared clonotypes between healthy human individuals (dated by TCRdb to the early 2020s). Library preparation employed the immunoSEQ multiplex PCR assay. TCRdb's version of the immuneACCESS table is confined to in-frame rearrangements and falls short of the full clone set. An unresolved V gene accounts for under half of the shortfall where checked; the remainder is of unknown origin. The sample table shows some 2,000,000 clones, and nearly 97% are seen once. Less than 0.15% of the sample rests with the top ten. Sequencing input: naive CD4+ T cells sorted from blood. What this sample's cell subset or site label stands for: CD45RA+ positively selected. The receptors derive from a man aged 18 to 29 in good health.

Remarks on this clone: The same CDR3 also results from other DNA sequences found in this sample. This rearrangement joins TRBV30 to TRBJ1-6; the D is unclear. CDR1 and CDR2 from the germline V gene are GTSNPN and SVGIG (reference sequence). With 0 bases removed from V and 0 bases from J, the gap between germline ends came to 6 bases. CDR3 length equals 15 residues. This chain's CDR3 is CAWSVGSSYNSPLHF. CDR3 sequence (DNA): TGTGCCTGGAGTGTCGGGAGCTCCTATAATTCACCCCTCCACTTT.

In this sample, this clone turned up once. V and J are TRBV28 and TRBJ1-5; 7 bases align to TRBD1. In germline, CDR1 is MDHEN, CDR2 SYDVKM. The CDR3 contains 14 residues. V shed 6 bases, J shed 6 bases, and the junction held 8 bases outside the gene matches. This CDR3 is CASRTPGGFQPQHF. The CDR3 region has the DNA TGTGCCAGCAGGACTCCAGGGGGATTTCAGCCCCAGCATTTT.

The chain couples TRBV10-3 to TRBJ1-2; a weak D match, TRBD1 (6 bases). The V gene lost 6 bases and the J gene lost 8 bases, with 22 bases spanning the gap. In germline, CDR1 is ENHRY, CDR2 SYGVKD. The CDR3 consists of 15 residues. The CDR3 DNA reads TGTGCCATCAGCGAAGGGGGAGACACTCGCTCGGGCTACACCTTC. It yields the protein CAISEGGDTRSGYTF.

V is TRBV6-1 and J is TRBJ2-7, with a weak D call TRBD2 (5 bases). Trimming shortened V by 5 bases and J by 0 bases, and 11 bases separated the two germline ends. Germline loops: CDR1 MNHNS, CDR2 SASEGT. The length of the CDR3 is 14 residues. The CDR3 bases are TGTGCCAGCAGTCGGGGTCCCGTCTCCTACGAGCAGTACTTC. This encodes CASSRGPVSYEQYF.

The CDR3 region has the DNA TGCGCCAGCAGCTTCAGGATAATGGGCGATAATTCACCCCTCCACTTT. Encoded protein: CASSFRIMGDNSPLHF. The V call is TRBV5-1, the J call TRBJ1-6, with D unresolved. The ends were cut back, 2 bases at V and 5 bases at J, with 14 bases in the middle. The CDR3 length is 16 residues. Per the germline V gene, CDR1 is SGHRS and CDR2 is YFSETQ.

The rearrangement joins TRBV10-3 to TRBJ1-1; D gene ambiguous. Trimming shortened V by 1 base and J by 5 bases, and 11 bases separated the two germline ends. CDR3 length: 14 residues. Germline CDR1 reads ENHRY; CDR2 reads SYGVKD. CDR3 coding DNA: TGTGCCATCAGTGAGTATCAGGATGGTACTGAAGCTTTCTTT. Translating it yields CAISEYQDGTEAFF.

The rearrangement joins TRBV5-6 to TRBJ1-5; D is ambiguous. The germline V gene encodes CDR1 SGHDT and CDR2 YYEEEE. The length of the CDR3 is 15 residues. V was cut by 0 bases and J by 3 bases, with 10 bases left in between. CDR3 DNA: TGTGCCAGCAGCTTGGCCAAGTGGCTCAATCAGCCCCAGCATTTT. Encoded protein: CASSLAKWLNQPQHF.

This chain connects TRBV5-8 to TRBJ2-5; 9 bases fit TRBD2. V lost 6 bases to trimming and J lost 5 bases; unmatched junction nucleotides: 8. The CDR3 has 14 residues. From germline, CDR1 is SGHTS and CDR2 YDEGEE. In DNA form, the CDR3 reads TGTGCCAGCACCCGGGGGACTAGCTCCGAGACCCAGTACTTC. Amino acids: CASTRGTSSETQYF.

The V call is TRBV11-3, the J call TRBJ2-1; possibly TRBD1 for D (6 bases). This CDR3 region has 14 residues. Germline values: CDR1 SGHNT, CDR2 YENEEA. V lost 3 bases to trimming and J lost 1 base, with 7 bases between them. CDR3 residues: CASSFGQSYNEQFF. The DNA of the CDR3 is TGTGCCAGCAGCTTTGGACAGTCCTACAATGAGCAGTTCTTC.

The chain is built from TRBV5-6 and TRBJ2-4; the D gene is possibly TRBD2 (5 bases). This CDR3 is 16 amino acids long. V lost 2 bases and J 0 bases, leaving 12 bases between the germline ends. Germline CDR1 is SGHDT and CDR2 is YYEEEE. The CDR3 sequence is CASSFRLTLAKNIQYF. The CDR3 nucleotides are TGTGCCAGCAGCTTTAGACTAACACTAGCCAAAAACATTCAGTACTTC.

On this clone itself: Other nucleotide sequences from this sample produce the same CDR3. The V and J genes are TRBV6-5 and TRBJ2-5; D call uncertain. Trimming stripped 6 bases from V and 5 bases from J, with 7 bases between. The CDR3 runs 11 residues. Germline lookup yields CDR1 MNHEY and CDR2 SVGAGI. CDR3 amino acids: CASSYVETQYF. The CDR3 DNA is TGTGCCAGCAGCTACGTGGAGACCCAGTACTTC.

A word on this clone: Other DNA sequences within the sample encode an identical CDR3. V gene TRBV30 combines with J gene TRBJ1-2, with no clear D. Trimming removed 0 bases at V and 0 bases at J, with 5 bases between. CDR3 length: 13 residues. Germline CDR1 reads GTSNPN; CDR2 reads SVGIG (reference sequence). CDR3: CAWSVGANYGYTF. The CDR3 region has the DNA TGTGCCTGGAGTGTGGGCGCTAACTATGGCTACACCTTC. Full variable domain (missing parts from reference TRBV30 and TRBJ1-2): SQTIHQWPATLVQPVGSPLSLECTVEGTSNPNLYWYRQAAGRGLQLLFYSVGIGQISSEVPQNLSASRPQDRQFILSSKKLLLSDSGFYLCAWSVGANYGYTFGSGTRLTVV.

The chain carries TRBV27 and TRBJ1-5; 10 nucleotides line up with TRBD1. CDR3 size: 18 residues. Unmatched junction bases numbered 12, after V lost 4 bases and J lost 3 bases. Germline V gene data show CDR1 as MNHEY and CDR2 as SMNVEV (reference sequence). Here the CDR3 DNA reads TGTGCCAGCAGTTCAGTAGAAGGGGGACAGGGGATCAATCAGCCCCAGCATTTT. It translates to CASSSVEGGQGINQPQHF.

As to this clone: Other DNA sequences in the same sample also yield this CDR3. This CDR3 reads CASRPGLAGYNEQFF. Here the CDR3 DNA reads TGTGCCAGCAGGCCCGGACTAGCGGGGTACAATGAGCAGTTCTTC. This chain connects TRBV27 to TRBJ2-1; 12 positions match TRBD2. There are 15 residues in the CDR3. Germline trimming cut 6 bases from V and 4 bases from J; bases unmatched to any gene: 4. Germline V CDR1 and CDR2: MNHEY, SMNVEV (reference sequence).

V usage is TRBV7-9 and J usage is TRBJ2-7; D gene uncertain. CDR3 length equals 13 residues. V gave up 4 bases and J gave up 5 bases, with 12 bases separating them. Germline V lookup: CDR1 SEHNR, CDR2 FQNEAQ (reference sequence). This CDR3 is CASSSAPPDEQYF. As DNA, the CDR3 is TGTGCCAGCAGCTCCGCCCCCCCCGACGAGCAGTACTTC.

The chain employs TRBV5-4 and TRBJ2-3; tentative D call: TRBD1 (5 bases). The V gene lost 4 bases and the J gene lost 1 base, with 13 bases spanning the gap. Germline V lookup: CDR1 SGHNT, CDR2 YYREEE (reference sequence). The CDR3 extends over 15 amino acids. As DNA, the CDR3 is TGTGCCAGCAGCCTGGGGCACTCCGGCACAGATACGCAGTATTTT. It encodes CASSLGHSGTDTQYF.

The chain recombines TRBV6-5 with TRBJ2-1, with 13 bases aligning to TRBD2. Losses at the gene ends were 6 bases for V and 7 bases for J; bases not matched to a gene: 6. CDR1 is MNHEY and CDR2 is SVGAGI in the germline V gene. CDR3 length equals 15 residues. CDR3 nucleotide sequence: TGTGCCAGCAGGTATGGGACTAGCGGGACTAATGAGCAGTTCTTC. Residues: CASRYGTSGTNEQFF.

The V call is TRBV10-3, the J call TRBJ2-5; 8 nucleotides line up with TRBD1. Germline-derived CDR1 and CDR2 are ENHRY and SYGVKD. Germline trimming cut 3 bases from V and 4 bases from J; bases unmatched to any gene: 4. The CDR3 covers 14 residues. In DNA form, the CDR3 reads TGTGCCATCAGTGATGGCAGGGGGCCAGAGACCCAGTACTTC. Translating gives CAISDGRGPETQYF.

This rearrangement joins TRBV30 to TRBJ1-2, with D perhaps matching TRBD1 (5 bases). The CDR3 has 14 amino acids. Germline assignment: CDR1 GTSNPN and CDR2 SVGIG (reference sequence). V gave up 1 base and J gave up 2 bases, with 11 bases separating them. The CDR3 nucleotides read TGTGCCTGGAGTGACAGGAGAAGGAACTATGGCTACACCTTC. This translates into CAWSDRRRNYGYTF.

The rearrangement links TRBV19 to TRBJ2-7; 9 bases match TRBD1. V dropped 7 bases and J dropped 3; count of bases not matched to a gene: 13. This CDR3 is 16 amino acids long. Germline V gene sequence: CDR1 LNHDA, CDR2 SQIVND (reference sequence). The CDR3: CASKEAGTGKNYEQYF. Here the CDR3 DNA reads TGTGCCAGTAAGGAGGCCGGGACAGGGAAGAACTACGAGCAGTACTTC.

This sequence joins TRBV9 and TRBJ2-7, with D uncertain. The CDR3 length is 14 residues. V lost 0 bases to trimming and J lost 1 base, with 8 bases between them. The germline V gene has CDR1 SGDLS and CDR2 YYNGEE. The CDR3 bases are TGTGCCAGCAGCGTAGGCCGACTTTCCTACGAGCAGTACTTC. Its protein product is CASSVGRLSYEQYF.

The J gene is TRBJ2-7, the V gene TRBV6-5; 10 bases are a match to TRBD2. Per the germline V gene, CDR1 is MNHEY and CDR2 is SVGAGI. V dropped 4 bases and J dropped 1; count of bases not matched to a gene: 1. This CDR3 comprises 14 residues. The CDR3 is CASSLLAGSYEQYF. DNA for the CDR3: TGTGCCAGCAGTTTACTAGCGGGGTCCTACGAGCAGTACTTC.

This clone was recorded once. V and J are TRBV18 and TRBJ1-2; D might be TRBD1 (5 bases). The V and J ends lost 3 bases and 7 bases respectively, with 24 bases between them. CDR3 length equals 17 residues. Looked up from germline, CDR1 is KGHSH and CDR2 is LQKENI. For the CDR3, the DNA is TGTGCCAGCTCACCGGGGGGGTTGCAAACCCTTACCTTTGGCTACACCTTC. The encoded protein is CASSPGGLQTLTFGYTF.

The chain combines TRBV30 with TRBJ1-5, with TRBD1 matching over 9 bases. The V gene end was trimmed by 1 base and the J gene end by 2 bases; junction bases not matched to a gene: 3. CDR3 size: 15 residues. Looked up from germline, CDR1 is GTSNPN and CDR2 is SVGIG (reference sequence). The CDR3 nucleotides are TGTGCCTGGAGTGGGGACAGGGTGGGCAATCAGCCCCAGCATTTT. The encoded protein is CAWSGDRVGNQPQHF.

The CDR3 reads CASSLTGVYEQYF. The CDR3 DNA is TGTGCCAGCAGCTTGACAGGGGTTTACGAGCAGTACTTC. V gene TRBV16 combines with J gene TRBJ2-7; TRBD1 aligns across 8 bases. The CDR3 is 13 residues long. Germline V gives CDR1 KGHSY, CDR2 FQNENV. The V segment lost 5 bases and the J segment 4 bases; nucleotides outside the gene matches: 4.